These 32 T cell receptor beta chains came from one sample sequenced in a study of T cell repertoires in cytomegalovirus infection. In TCRdb, the reads were re-called with MiXCR into one record per CDR3 protein. The data show 680,000 or so distinct CDR3 sequences, roughly 36% seen once. Material for sequencing was PBMCs. The receptors were sampled from a human donor in good health (CMV status not recorded). Some clones in this sample may be carry-over from other donors' samples.

This chain joins TRBV4-1 and TRBJ2-7, with 8 bases lining up with TRBD1. V was clipped by 4 bases and J by 2 bases; unmatched bases: 7. CDR3 size: 15 residues. From germline, CDR1 is MGHRA and CDR2 YSYEKL. CDR3 nucleotide sequence: TGCGCCAGCAGCCGTGGACAGGGCCCAACCTACGAGCAGTACTTC. Translation gives CASSRGQGPTYEQYF.

The table lists this clonotype with a few counts. This chain uses TRBV2 with TRBJ1-1; D gene uncertain. From germline, CDR1 is SNHLY and CDR2 FYNNEI. The length of the CDR3 is 15 residues. Trimming removed 4 bases at V and 0 bases at J, with 12 bases between. The CDR3 here is CASSGPWGLNTEAFF. The DNA of the CDR3 is TGTGCCAGCAGTGGCCCTTGGGGTTTGAACACTGAAGCTTTCTTT.

On this clonotype itself: A junction end diverges from the germline sequence, so it may reflect a read error. This chain uses TRBV7-2 with TRBJ1-1; no firm D call. Germline V gene lookup returns CDR1 SGHTA and CDR2 FQGNSA. The CDR3 sequence is 15 residues long. The CDR3: CASSRLGVRNTEAFF. CDR3 DNA sequence: TGTGCCAGCAGCCGGCTCGGGGTTCGTAACACGGAAGCTTTCTTT.

This chain links TRBV28 with TRBJ2-6; D call uncertain. V was shortened by 3 bases and J by 4 bases, with 13 bases between the two germline ends. The CDR3 runs to 16 residues. CDR1 is MDHEN, CDR2 SYDVKM, per germline. CDR3 in amino acids: CASSFLPVVGANVLTF. CDR3 nucleotide sequence: TGTGCCAGCAGTTTCCTTCCTGTGGTCGGGGCCAACGTCCTGACTTTC.

This clonotype turned up a few times. This chain joins TRBV7-3 and TRBJ1-1, with TRBD1 as a possible D gene (5 bases). The CDR3 has 13 residues. V lost 0 bases and J 7 bases, leaving 9 bases between the germline ends. Germline values: CDR1 SGHTA, CDR2 FQGTGA. The CDR3 DNA reads as TGTGCCAGCAGCTTAACCCAGGGTAGTGAAGCTTTCTTT. Amino acid sequence: CASSLTQGSEAFF.

The chain uses TRBV7-9 and TRBJ2-3; 8 nucleotides match TRBD1. The V gene's germline CDR1 is SEHNR and CDR2 FQNEAQ (reference sequence). The length of the CDR3 is 16 residues. The junction had 13 bases not matched to a gene; V was cut back by 5 bases and J by 6 bases. The CDR3 DNA reads as TGTGCCAGCAGCATGGCGGACAGGGTGTCAGGCGATACGCAGTATTTT. The encoded protein is CASSMADRVSGDTQYF.

The chain uses TRBV6-5 and TRBJ2-1; tentatively, D is TRBD2 (7 bases). Germline V gene data show CDR1 as MNHEY and CDR2 as SVGAGI. This CDR3 is built from 14 residues. Trimming left V 2 bases short and J 8 bases short, with 13 bases between. CDR3 DNA sequence: TGTGCCAGCAGTTACATGGGGGAGGGGGATGAGCAGTTCTTC. It is translated as CASSYMGEGDEQFF.

The chain employs TRBV6-5 and TRBJ2-7, with D possibly being TRBD2 (6 bases). The V gene's germline CDR1 is MNHEY and CDR2 SVGAGI. Deletions cut 2 bases from V and 4 bases from J, with 18 bases between. The CDR3 spans 16 residues. The CDR3 bases are TGTGCCAGCAGTTACCTTCCGGGAGACAGAGTTTACGAGCAGTACTTC. The encoded protein is CASSYLPGDRVYEQYF.

The chain uses TRBV5-6 and TRBJ1-5; the D gene is possibly TRBD1 (6 bases). V was cut by 0 bases and J by 4 bases, with 14 bases left in between. CDR3 length: 16 residues. CDR1 and CDR2 (germline): SGHDT, YYEEEE. CDR3 amino acids: CASSLGGAVKNQPQHF. The CDR3 DNA follows: TGTGCCAGCAGCTTGGGGGGGGCGGTAAAAAATCAGCCCCAGCATTTT. Full variable domain (remainder filled in from reference TRBV5-6 and TRBJ1-5): DAGVTQSPTHLIKTRGQQVTLRCSPKSGHDTVSWYQQALGQGPQFIFQYYEEEERQRGNFPDRFSGHQFPNYSSELNVNALLLGDSALYLCASSLGGAVKNQPQHFGDGTRLSIL.

This clonotype has only a few counts. The J gene is TRBJ2-2, the V gene TRBV20-1; possibly TRBD2 for D (6 bases). Germline V gene data show CDR1 as DFQATT and CDR2 as SNEGSKA (reference sequence). The V gene lost 5 bases and the J gene lost 2 bases, with 15 bases spanning the gap. The CDR3 spans 15 residues. For the CDR3, the DNA is TGCAGTGCTGGGGGTAGCGGACACAACACCGGGGAGCTGTTTTTT. This gives the protein CSAGGSGHNTGELFF.

This clonotype has a handful of counts. V gene TRBV28 combines with J gene TRBJ1-5; 10 positions match TRBD1. CDR1 is MDHEN and CDR2 is SYDVKM in the germline V gene. The CDR3 extends over 17 amino acids. Losses at the gene ends were 5 bases for V and 5 bases for J; bases not matched to a gene: 12. In nucleotides, the CDR3 is TGTGCCAGCAGTACCCGGGACAGGGGCGGGGGTGATCAGCCCCAGCATTTT. Encoded protein: CASSTRDRGGGDQPQHF. The variable domain in full, with the rest retrieved from reference TRBV28 and TRBJ1-5, is DVKVTQSSRYLVKRTGEKVFLECVQDMDHENMFWYRQDPGLGLRLIYFSYDVKMKEKGDIPEGYSVSREKKERFSLILESASTNQTSMYLCASSTRDRGGGDQPQHFGDGTRLSIL.

This clonotype was observed a handful of times. The chain is built from TRBV6-2 or TRBV6-3 and TRBJ1-2; D not certain. Germline V gives CDR1 MNHEY, CDR2 SVGEGT. V was cut by 1 base and J by 4 bases, with 19 bases left in between. CDR3 size: 17 residues. CDR3 region: CASSYWRSRATIYGYTF. In DNA, the CDR3 is TGTGCCAGCAGTTACTGGAGATCGCGAGCCACAATCTATGGCTACACCTTC.

This clonotype was detected only a few times. The rearrangement links TRBV5-1 to TRBJ1-5, with TRBD1 matching 7 bases. Germline V lookup: CDR1 SGHRS, CDR2 YFSETQ. Germline trimming cut 0 bases from V and 5 bases from J; bases unmatched to any gene: 2. This CDR3 has 14 residues. The CDR3 DNA follows: TGCGCCAGCAGCTTGGATGGGACAGATCAGCCCCAGCATTTT. Its protein is CASSLDGTDQPQHF.

The chain employs TRBV11-2 and TRBJ2-7, with 9 bases fitting TRBD2. CDR1 is SGHAT and CDR2 is FQNNGV in the germline V gene. Trimming removed 8 bases from V and 4 bases from J; junction bases left unmatched: 6. The CDR3 has 13 amino acids. CDR3: CASASGIGYEQYF. CDR3 DNA sequence: TGTGCCAGCGCTAGCGGGATAGGGTACGAGCAGTACTTC.

This clonotype was counted a few times. The chain has TRBV20-1 and TRBJ2-4; 7 bases match TRBD1. After removal of 6 bases from V and 6 bases from J, the junction contained 8 bases not matched to a gene. The CDR3 is 13 amino acids. Germline V gene lookup returns CDR1 DFQATT and CDR2 SNEGSKA (reference sequence). This CDR3 is CSARIRQGNIQYF. Written as DNA, the CDR3 is TGCAGTGCCCGTATACGACAGGGAAACATTCAGTACTTC.

This clonotype was recorded a few times. The chain couples TRBV7-8 to TRBJ2-3, with D possibly being TRBD1 (6 bases). Trimming took off 5 bases at V and 2 bases at J, with 14 bases between the two ends. Germline lookup yields CDR1 SGHVS and CDR2 FQNEAQ. The length of the CDR3 is 15 residues. This CDR3 reads CASSQPGTLTDTQYF. In DNA form, the CDR3 reads TGTGCCAGCAGCCAGCCCGGGACACTCACAGATACGCAGTATTTT.

In regard to this clonotype: One end of the junction fails to match germline, which may point to a read error. CDR3 sequence reads: CDSRTGTGELFF. As DNA, the CDR3 is TGTGACAGTAGGACTGGGACCGGGGAGCTGTTTTTT. The chain employs TRBV19 and TRBJ2-2, with a tentative D call TRBD2 (5 bases). The CDR3 loop spans 12 amino acids. Germline CDR1 LNHDA, CDR2 SQIVND (reference sequence).

This clonotype was detected many times. This chain links TRBV7-9 with TRBJ2-6; TRBD1 matches 7 bases. This CDR3 is 18 amino acids long. The germline V gene encodes CDR1 SEHNR and CDR2 FQNEAQ (reference sequence). Losses at the gene ends were 1 base for V and 0 bases for J; bases not matched to a gene: 6. The CDR3 is CASSLGTGVGSGANVLTF. In DNA form, the CDR3 reads TGTGCCAGCAGCTTAGGCACAGGGGTAGGCTCTGGGGCCAACGTCCTGACTTTC.

This clonotype has at least ten counts. The chain couples TRBV7-9 to TRBJ1-2, with a possible D match to TRBD1 (6 bases). Trimming stripped 3 bases from V and 0 bases from J, with 20 bases between. CDR3 length: 18 residues. Germline CDR1 SEHNR, CDR2 FQNEAQ (reference sequence). The CDR3 spells CASSLSARGKDANYGYTF. DNA of the CDR3: TGTGCCAGCAGCTTGAGCGCCAGGGGAAAGGACGCTAACTATGGCTACACCTTC.

This rearrangement joins TRBV29-1 to TRBJ2-1; a possible D gene is TRBD1 (6 bases). This CDR3 is 16 amino acids long. Germline V gene lookup returns CDR1 SQVTM and CDR2 ANQGSEA. Between the trimmed V and J ends, which lost 3 bases and 0 bases, there was a span of 15 bases. The CDR3 here is CSVEGAPQSSYNEQFF. CDR3 nucleotide sequence: TGCAGCGTTGAGGGGGCACCCCAGAGCTCCTACAATGAGCAGTTCTTC.

This clonotype was observed a handful of times. This chain links TRBV6-1 with TRBJ1-5; 7 positions agree with TRBD1. The germline gives CDR1 MNHNS, CDR2 SASEGT. The CDR3 length is 14 residues. With V trimmed by 7 bases and J by 7 bases, 10 bases remained unmatched. The CDR3 region is CASTEGGPGQPQHF. The DNA for the CDR3 is TGTGCCAGCACCGAAGGGGGCCCCGGACAGCCCCAGCATTTT.

V and J are TRBV6-6 and TRBJ2-7; 11 bases map to TRBD2. CDR3 length equals 14 residues. The V gene end was trimmed by 6 bases and the J gene end by 7 bases; junction bases not matched to a gene: 8. Germline-derived CDR1 and CDR2 are MNHNY and SVGAGI (reference sequence). The CDR3 spells CASSLAGGPGEQYF. CDR3 DNA sequence: TGTGCCAGCAGCTTAGCGGGAGGGCCGGGGGAGCAGTACTTC.

This clonotype was recorded a few times. The V and J genes are TRBV29-1 and TRBJ1-1, with no clear D. V gave up 1 base and J gave up 4 bases, with 16 bases separating them. The CDR3 has 15 amino acids. Germline assignment: CDR1 SQVTM and CDR2 ANQGSEA. The CDR3 nucleotides are TGCAGCGTTGAAGGAGGTAGGAGATCCCTCACTGAAGCTTTCTTT. Translated, it gives CSVEGGRRSLTEAFF.

In its sample, this clonotype was seen many times. The rearrangement joins TRBV7-8 to TRBJ2-7, with 11 positions matching TRBD2. The CDR3 covers 17 residues. Per the germline V gene, CDR1 is SGHVS and CDR2 is FQNEAQ. J was trimmed by 2 bases and V by 5 bases; bases with no gene match: 11. CDR3 in DNA: TGTGCCAGCAGCCCACGGATAGCGGGGGGGGAGCCCTACGAGCAGTACTTC. It encodes CASSPRIAGGEPYEQYF.

This clonotype was detected a few times. The V and J genes are TRBV5-4 and TRBJ2-6, with 9 nucleotides matching TRBD1. This CDR3 comprises 18 residues. V shed 3 bases, J shed 1 base, and the junction held 8 bases outside the gene matches. Germline V gives CDR1 SGHNT, CDR2 YYREEE (reference sequence). This CDR3 is CASSSPDRGPSGANVLTF. The CDR3 nucleotides are TGTGCCAGCAGCTCCCCGGACAGGGGACCTTCTGGGGCCAACGTCCTGACTTTC.

The chain couples TRBV7-9 to TRBJ2-7; no firm D call. V lost 6 bases to trimming and J lost 3 bases, with 12 bases between them. The germline CDR1 and CDR2 sequences are SEHNR and FQNEAQ (reference sequence). The CDR3 contains 13 residues. The CDR3 nucleotides are TGTGCCAGCAGGGACGGCCGACTCTACGAGCAGTACTTC. The encoded protein is CASRDGRLYEQYF.

The rearrangement uses TRBV20-1 and TRBJ1-1; perhaps TRBD1 as D (5 bases). V lost 5 bases and J 1 base, leaving 17 bases between the germline ends. CDR3 length: 15 residues. Germline-derived CDR1 and CDR2 are DFQATT and SNEGSKA (reference sequence). In DNA, the CDR3 is TGCAGTGCTGGTGGGGCCTTTACTCCGAACACTGAAGCTTTCTTT. Residues: CSAGGAFTPNTEAFF.

A few counts support this clonotype. The V call is TRBV5-6, the J call TRBJ1-6; a weak D match, TRBD1 (6 bases). Trimming shortened V by 2 bases and J by 5 bases, and 11 bases separated the two germline ends. The CDR3 spans 15 residues. Germline CDR1 SGHDT, CDR2 YYEEEE. CDR3 sequence: CASSFGTSDNSPLHF. Here the CDR3 DNA reads TGTGCCAGCAGCTTCGGGACATCTGATAATTCACCCCTCCACTTT. The entire variable domain, with the rest obtained from reference TRBV5-6 and TRBJ1-6, is as follows: DAGVTQSPTHLIKTRGQQVTLRCSPKSGHDTVSWYQQALGQGPQFIFQYYEEEERQRGNFPDRFSGHQFPNYSSELNVNALLLGDSALYLCASSFGTSDNSPLHFGNGTRLTVT.

On this clonotype: The junction and the germline gene differ at one end; a read error may be behind it. The rearrangement links TRBV27 to TRBJ1-2, with D possibly TRBD1 on 5 matching bases. The CDR3 runs 13 residues. Germline V gene lookup returns CDR1 MNHEY and CDR2 SMNVEV (reference sequence). Here the CDR3 DNA reads TGTGCCAGCAGTGATCGGGGCAACTATGTCTACACCTTC. It is translated as CASSDRGNYVYTF.

The chain has TRBV7-9 and TRBJ1-2; no clear D gene. Trimming stripped 5 bases from V and 5 bases from J, with 6 bases between. The CDR3 runs to 11 residues. Germline V gene data show CDR1 as SEHNR and CDR2 as FQNEAQ (reference sequence). Here the CDR3 reads CASSQDYGYTF. The CDR3 nucleotides read TGTGCCAGCAGCCAGGATTATGGCTACACCTTC.

Of note for this clonotype: Given the absence of the conserved phenylalanine or tryptophan at the CDR3 end, a read error is likely. The chain carries TRBV7-4 and TRBJ1-2, with D maybe TRBD1 (5 bases). CDR3 length: 16 residues. CDR1 is SGHVT and CDR2 is SQSDAQ in the germline V gene. The V end lost 3 bases, the J end lost 8 bases, and 22 bases lay between the germline ends. CDR3 bases: TGTGCCAGCAGCTTGGAGCCCAGGGCCGGCGGAGAGGGCTACACCTGC. As protein: CASSLEPRAGGEGYTC.

This clonotype was recorded a few times. The genes are TRBV12-3 or TRBV12-4 and TRBJ2-7; a possible D gene is TRBD2 (6 bases). Deletions cut 6 bases from V and 0 bases from J, with 12 bases between. The CDR3 length is 14 residues. Here the CDR3 reads CASSPGTVSYEQYF. CDR3 DNA sequence: TGTGCCAGCAGCCCAGGGACTGTCTCCTACGAGCAGTACTTC.